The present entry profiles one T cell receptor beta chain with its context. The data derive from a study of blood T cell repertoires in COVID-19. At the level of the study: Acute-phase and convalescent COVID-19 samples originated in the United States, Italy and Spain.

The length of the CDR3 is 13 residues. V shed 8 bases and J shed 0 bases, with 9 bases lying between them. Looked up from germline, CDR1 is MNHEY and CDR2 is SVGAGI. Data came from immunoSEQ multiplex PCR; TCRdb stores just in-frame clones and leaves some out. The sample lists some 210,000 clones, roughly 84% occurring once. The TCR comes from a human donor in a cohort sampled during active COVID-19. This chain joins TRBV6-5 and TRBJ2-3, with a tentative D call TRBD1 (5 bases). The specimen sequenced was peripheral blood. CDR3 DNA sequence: TGTGCCAGCTTGGGGCCTAGCACAGATACGCAGTATTTT. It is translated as CASLGPSTDTQYF.